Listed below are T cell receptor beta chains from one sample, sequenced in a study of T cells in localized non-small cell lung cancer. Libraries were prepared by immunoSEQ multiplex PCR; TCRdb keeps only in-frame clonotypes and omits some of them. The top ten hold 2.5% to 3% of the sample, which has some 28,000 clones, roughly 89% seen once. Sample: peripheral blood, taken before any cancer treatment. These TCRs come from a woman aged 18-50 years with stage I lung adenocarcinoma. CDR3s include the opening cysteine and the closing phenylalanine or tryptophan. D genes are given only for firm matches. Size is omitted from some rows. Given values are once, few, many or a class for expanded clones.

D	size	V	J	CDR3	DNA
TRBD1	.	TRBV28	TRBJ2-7	CASRRQGGSYEQYF	TGTGCCAGCAGGCGACAGGGGGGGTCCTACGAGCAGTACTTC
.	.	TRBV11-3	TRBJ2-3	CASSLEGRPSTDTQYF	TGTGCCAGCAGCTTAGAGGGGCGGCCTAGCACAGATACGCAGTATTTT
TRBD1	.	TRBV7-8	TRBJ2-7	CASSLGQGLPNEQYF	TGTGCCAGCAGCTTAGGACAGGGGCTTCCCAACGAGCAGTACTTC
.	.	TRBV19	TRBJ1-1	CASSLPSSWNTEAFF	TGTGCCAGTAGTCTTCCTTCTAGTTGGAACACTGAAGCTTTCTTT
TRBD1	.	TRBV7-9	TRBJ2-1	CASSQGVGNEQFF	TGTGCCAGCAGCCAGGGGGTGGGCAATGAGCAGTTCTTC
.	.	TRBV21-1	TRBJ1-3	CASSNDGFSIYF	TGTGCCAGCAGCAATGATGGGTTCTCCATATATTTT
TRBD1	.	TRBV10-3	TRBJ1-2	CAISRQGAANYGYTF	TGTGCCATCTCCCGGCAGGGGGCTGCTAACTATGGCTACACCTTC
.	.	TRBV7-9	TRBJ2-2	CASSYPGTGELFF	TGTGCCAGCAGCTACCCAGGGACCGGGGAGCTGTTTTTT
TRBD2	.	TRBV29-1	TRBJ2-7	CSVVGTSGAYEQYF	TGCAGCGTGGTGGGGACTAGCGGGGCCTACGAGCAGTACTTC
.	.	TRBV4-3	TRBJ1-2	CASSQDFRSYTF	TGCGCCAGCAGCCAAGATTTCCGAAGCTACACCTTC
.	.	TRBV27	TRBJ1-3	CASSPGPLISGNTIYF	TGTGCCAGCAGTCCGGGACCGCTGATCTCTGGAAACACCATATATTTT
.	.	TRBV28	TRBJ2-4	CASSVSGGVAKNIQYF	TGTGCCAGCAGTGTCTCGGGCGGGGTAGCCAAAAACATTCAGTACTTC
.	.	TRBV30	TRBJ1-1	CAWQDREYTEAFF	TGTGCCTGGCAGGACAGAGAATACACTGAAGCTTTCTTT
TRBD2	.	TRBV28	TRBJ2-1	CASSSSGLLNEQFF	TGTGCCAGCAGTTCCTCGGGACTACTCAATGAGCAGTTCTTC
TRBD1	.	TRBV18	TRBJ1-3	CASSPGQGNTIYF	TGTGCCAGCTCACCGGGACAGGGAAACACCATATATTTT
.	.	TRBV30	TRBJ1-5	CAWSVPGALSNQPQHF	TGTGCCTGGAGTGTACCCGGGGCCCTTAGCAATCAGCCCCAGCATTTT
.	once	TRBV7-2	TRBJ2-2	CASSSRQFQNTGELFF	TGTGCCAGCAGCTCGCGACAGTTTCAAAACACCGGGGAGCTGTTTTTT
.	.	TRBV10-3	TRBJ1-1	CAISDLDGPNTEAFF	TGTGCCATCAGTGATTTAGACGGACCGAACACTGAAGCTTTCTTT
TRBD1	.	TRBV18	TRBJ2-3	CASSSNRGPGTDTQYF	TGTGCCAGCTCATCAAACAGGGGGCCCGGCACAGATACGCAGTATTTT
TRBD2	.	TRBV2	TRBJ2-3	CATDPGTNTDTQYF	TGTGCCACCGACCCCGGGACTAACACAGATACGCAGTATTTT
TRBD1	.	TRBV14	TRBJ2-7	CASSRQGNFNYEQYF	TGTGCCAGCAGCAGACAGGGGAACTTTAACTACGAGCAGTACTTC
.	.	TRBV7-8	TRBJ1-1	CASSSPNLEAFF	TGTGCCAGCAGCTCCCCGAACCTTGAAGCTTTCTTT
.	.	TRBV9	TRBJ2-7	CASSLGQGYEQYF	TGTGCCAGCAGCCTAGGACAAGGTTACGAGCAGTACTTC
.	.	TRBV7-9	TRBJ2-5	CASSYGVGNFQETQYF	TGTGCCAGCAGCTACGGGGTAGGGAACTTTCAAGAGACCCAGTACTTC
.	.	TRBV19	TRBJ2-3	CASGAGQSSTDTQYF	TGTGCCAGTGGGGCAGGGCAATCTAGCACAGATACGCAGTATTTT
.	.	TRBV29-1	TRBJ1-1	CSVGRGTEAFF	TGCAGCGTGGGGAGGGGCACTGAAGCTTTCTTT
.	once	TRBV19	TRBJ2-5	CASSIGLRETQYF	TGTGCCAGTAGTATAGGGCTTCGGGAGACCCAGTACTTC
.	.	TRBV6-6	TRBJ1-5	CASTAGYNQPQHF	TGTGCCAGCACGGCGGGGTACAATCAGCCCCAGCATTTT
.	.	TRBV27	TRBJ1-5	CASSLFSVGQGNQPQHF	TGTGCCAGCAGTTTATTTAGTGTAGGGCAGGGCAATCAGCCCCAGCATTTT
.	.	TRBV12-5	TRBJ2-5	CASGLVPDGNLNLETQYF	TGTGCTAGTGGTTTGGTACCGGACGGGAACCTCAATTTAGAGACCCAGTACTTC
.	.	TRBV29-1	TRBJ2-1	CSPRWGYEQFF	TGCAGCCCTAGATGGGGTTATGAGCAGTTCTTC
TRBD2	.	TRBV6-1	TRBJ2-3	CASSGYSGSTDTQYF	TGTGCCAGCAGTGGTTATAGCGGGAGCACAGATACGCAGTATTTT
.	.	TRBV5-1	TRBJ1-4	CASSLNPRATNEKLFF	TGCGCCAGCAGCCTAAACCCCAGAGCAACTAATGAAAAACTGTTTTTT